The 23 T cell receptor beta chains presented below share a single source sample, sequenced in a study of CD8 T cells in Susac syndrome (dated by TCRdb to between 2017 and 2020). The library was generated by the immunoSEQ multiplex PCR assay. RNA was extracted using the RNeasy kit, and roughly 0.45 to 1 microgram was reverse transcribed with random hexamers. TCRdb itself trimmed the public reads at Q25 with fastp, ran MiXCR and retained productive beta chains. Entries are consolidated by CDR3 protein sequence, retaining the most common genes and DNA. The sample table records 170,000 or so distinct CDR3 sequences; 90% to 97% of these occur just once. Less than 0.15% of the sample lies in the top ten. Sequenced input: CD4+ T cells from PBMCs. These receptors were collected from a human donor with Susac syndrome.

This chain connects TRBV29-1 to TRBJ2-3, with D possibly matching TRBD2 (6 bases). The V and J ends lost 1 base and 2 bases respectively, with 10 bases between them. The CDR3 covers 14 residues. The germline CDR1 and CDR2 sequences are SQVTM and ANQGSEA. The DNA of the CDR3 is TGCAGCGTTGAAGGGGGGGACTTCACAGATACGCAGTATTTT. It yields the protein CSVEGGDFTDTQYF.

The chain links TRBV4-3 to TRBJ2-5; 8 bases agree with TRBD2. V lost 3 bases to trimming and J lost 5 bases; unmatched junction nucleotides: 11. CDR3 length: 16 residues. Germline-derived CDR1 and CDR2 are LGHNA and YSLEER. This chain's CDR3 is CASSHTGTSGEETQYF. CDR3 coding DNA: TGCGCCAGCAGCCATACCGGGACTAGTGGAGAGGAGACCCAGTACTTC.

This chain uses TRBV11-1 with TRBJ2-7, with D perhaps matching TRBD1 (6 bases). This CDR3 comprises 16 residues. Germline CDR1 SGHAT, CDR2 FQDESV (reference sequence). The V and J ends lost 5 bases and 0 bases respectively, with 17 bases between them. CDR3 in DNA: TGTGCCAGCAGCGGCAGGGGCCCCGATGGCTCCTACGAGCAGTACGTC. Translation: CASSGRGPDGSYEQYV.

The chain couples TRBV4-3 to TRBJ2-3, with D unclear. Germline CDR1 LGHNA, CDR2 YSLEER. V lost 1 base and J 6 bases, leaving 8 bases between the germline ends. This CDR3 region has 13 residues. The CDR3 protein is CASSQATPDTQYF. CDR3 nucleotides: TGCGCCAGCAGCCAAGCGACCCCGGATACGCAGTATTTT.

The chain joins TRBV18 to TRBJ2-1; TRBD1 matches 9 bases. The germline V gene encodes CDR1 KGHSH and CDR2 LQKENI. This CDR3 region has 16 residues. V trimming: 4 bases; J trimming: 8 bases; junction bases outside the gene matches: 12. The CDR3 DNA reads as TGTGCCAGCTCACGAACGGGACAGGGCTTTTTGGATGAGCAGTTCTTC. Residues: CASSRTGQGFLDEQFF.

This clonotype was seen only once. This rearrangement joins TRBV5-1 to TRBJ2-1, with 14 bases matching TRBD2. This CDR3 is 17 amino acids long. Trimming cost V 5 bases and J 2 bases; bases outside gene matches: 6. The germline CDR1 and CDR2 sequences are SGHRS and YFSETQ. In DNA form, the CDR3 reads TGCGCCAGCAGGGCCGGGACTAGCGGGGGAGCCTACAATGAGCAGTTCTTC. This translates into CASRAGTSGGAYNEQFF.

V is TRBV4-3 and J is TRBJ2-5; D is perhaps TRBD2 (6 bases). Trimming stripped 0 bases from V and 7 bases from J, with 12 bases between. Looked up from germline, CDR1 is LGHNA and CDR2 is YSLEER. The CDR3 extends over 14 amino acids. The CDR3 DNA reads as TGCGCCAGCAGCCAAGAGGGAGGCGACGGGACCCAGTACTTC. This encodes CASSQEGGDGTQYF.

This chain links TRBV5-1 with TRBJ2-5; D gene ambiguous. Germline lookup yields CDR1 SGHRS and CDR2 YFSETQ. This CDR3 has 15 residues. V lost 1 base and J 2 bases, leaving 12 bases between the germline ends. CDR3 nucleotides: TGCGCCAGCAGCTTGCTACCGACAAATCAAGAGACCCAGTACTTC. Amino acids: CASSLLPTNQETQYF.

The V and J genes are TRBV27 and TRBJ2-5; 9 bases map to TRBD2. There are 13 residues in the CDR3. V shed 3 bases and J 9 bases; nucleotides not matched to a gene: 5. Germline V lookup: CDR1 MNHEY, CDR2 SMNVEV (reference sequence). The chain's CDR3 is CASSFGGGASQYF. DNA for the CDR3: TGTGCCAGCAGTTTCGGCGGGGGGGCTTCCCAGTACTTC.

This chain joins TRBV7-9 and TRBJ1-2; D unclear. Germline CDR1 and CDR2: SEHNR and FQNEAQ (reference sequence). The CDR3 length is 15 residues. The V end was cut by 7 bases, the J end by 8 bases, with 23 bases between. The chain's CDR3 is CASMGGGKTQGGYTF. CDR3 DNA sequence: TGTGCCAGCATGGGAGGAGGGAAAACACAAGGCGGCTACACCTTC.

This clonotype came up once. This rearrangement joins TRBV20-1 to TRBJ1-2; 8 nucleotides match TRBD1. V lost 6 bases, J lost 1 base, and 4 bases stayed unmatched. Germline CDR1 is DFQATT and CDR2 is SNEGSKA (reference sequence). The CDR3 consists of 13 residues. CDR3: CSARQGNNYGYTF. The CDR3 region has the DNA TGCAGTGCCCGACAGGGGAATAACTATGGCTACACCTTC.

V is TRBV18 and J is TRBJ2-1; D gene ambiguous. Trimming removed 3 bases at V and 7 bases at J, with 4 bases between. Germline lookup yields CDR1 KGHSH and CDR2 LQKENI. The CDR3 sequence is 11 residues long. CDR3 sequence reads: CASSPRNEQFF. CDR3 sequence (DNA): TGTGCCAGCTCACCTAGAAATGAGCAGTTCTTC.

This sequence joins TRBV6-2 or TRBV6-3 and TRBJ2-1, with TRBD2 matching over 7 bases. In germline, CDR1 is MNHEY, CDR2 SVGEGT. Trimming cost V 7 bases and J 0 bases; bases outside gene matches: 12. The length of the CDR3 is 17 residues. The CDR3 coding sequence is TGTGCCAGCATGGGGAGGGGAGGGGTGAGCTCCTACAATGAGCAGTTCTTC. Protein sequence: CASMGRGGVSSYNEQFF.

The genes are TRBV28 and TRBJ2-4, with 7 bases identical to TRBD2. This CDR3 comprises 12 residues. Trimming removed 2 bases from V and 14 bases from J; junction bases left unmatched: 6. Germline-derived CDR1 and CDR2 are MDHEN and SYDVKM. The CDR3 loop reads CASSLDPGGKYF. In DNA form, the CDR3 reads TGTGCCAGCAGTTTAGATCCCGGGGGGAAGTACTTC.

CDR3 DNA sequence: TGCGCCAGCAGCTTGGAGCGGGGCGGAGAGACCCAGTACTTC. Encoded protein: CASSLERGGETQYF. The chain uses TRBV5-1 and TRBJ2-5; 7 nucleotides match TRBD2. This CDR3 comprises 14 residues. The germline CDR1 and CDR2 sequences are SGHRS and YFSETQ. With 0 bases clipped from V and 4 bases from J, the junction kept 3 bases outside the gene matches.

V usage is TRBV7-8 and J usage is TRBJ2-5; D gene unclear. CDR1 is SGHVS and CDR2 is FQNEAQ in the germline V gene. V dropped 10 bases and J dropped 0 bases, with 9 bases sitting between them. CDR3 length: 12 amino acids. DNA of the CDR3: TGTGCCACGGGTCCGTACCAAGAGACCCAGTACTTC. It is translated as CATGPYQETQYF.

The chain has TRBV27 and TRBJ2-2, with no clear D. Germline CDR1 MNHEY, CDR2 SMNVEV (reference sequence). The CDR3 has 13 amino acids. V lost 3 bases to trimming and J lost 4 bases, with 6 bases between them. The CDR3 bases are TGTGCCAGCAGTTTCATGGCCACCGGGGAGCTGTTTTTT. The encoded protein is CASSFMATGELFF.

The chain has TRBV18 and TRBJ2-7; D call uncertain. The CDR3 covers 13 residues. The germline V and J ends were trimmed by 2 bases and 5 bases, with 10 bases remaining between them. Per the germline V gene, CDR1 is KGHSH and CDR2 is LQKENI. The CDR3 DNA reads as TGTGCCAGCTCACCAGGGGTCAGCCACGAGCAGTACGTC. Protein: CASSPGVSHEQYV.

This rearrangement joins TRBV11-2 to TRBJ2-4; D is perhaps TRBD1 (6 bases). Germline V gene lookup returns CDR1 SGHAT and CDR2 FQNNGV. The CDR3 length is 14 residues. V lost 1 base to trimming and J lost 7 bases, with 11 bases between them. The CDR3 here is CASSLVGRGNIQYF. CDR3 coding DNA: TGTGCCAGCAGCTTAGTCGGCAGGGGCAACATTCAGTACTTC.

V usage is TRBV20-1 and J usage is TRBJ1-4, with TRBD1 as a possible D gene (6 bases). Trimming shortened V by 6 bases and J by 10 bases, and 18 bases separated the two germline ends. Germline CDR1 reads DFQATT; CDR2 reads SNEGSKA (reference sequence). The CDR3 has 13 amino acids. The CDR3 DNA is TGCAGTGCCCCGGGGGTTGGGACACCAAAACTGTTTTTT. Translation gives CSAPGVGTPKLFF.

This clonotype has only one observation. The V call is TRBV28, the J call TRBJ1-2; the D gene is possibly TRBD1 (5 bases). This CDR3 is 14 amino acids long. Germline-derived CDR1 and CDR2 are MDHEN and SYDVKM. Trimming removed 3 bases at V and 4 bases at J, with 12 bases between. The CDR3 sequence: CASSFYPGTYGYTF. The CDR3 nucleotides are TGTGCCAGCAGTTTCTACCCCGGGACCTATGGCTACACCTTC.

The chain carries TRBV9 and TRBJ2-2; D may be TRBD2 (6 bases). The CDR3 is made up of 15 amino acids. Germline CDR1 is SGDLS and CDR2 is YYNGEE. V lost 2 bases and J lost 0, with 8 bases in between. The CDR3 sequence: CASSVSGSNTGELFF. Written as DNA, the CDR3 is TGTGCCAGCAGCGTTAGCGGTTCGAACACCGGGGAGCTGTTTTTT.

The V and J genes are TRBV9 and TRBJ2-4, with a weak D call TRBD2 (5 bases). The CDR3 covers 14 residues. V was pared by 0 bases and J by 6 bases, with 10 bases between. Germline-derived CDR1 and CDR2 are SGDLS and YYNGEE. The chain's CDR3 is CASSVDIGLNIQYF. CDR3 nucleotides: TGTGCCAGCAGCGTAGATATAGGACTAAACATTCAGTACTTC.